This entry is about one T cell receptor (beta chain). The V gene's germline CDR1 is SGHNT and CDR2 YYREEE (reference sequence). The CDR3 is made up of 13 amino acids. Trimming took 4 bases from V and 5 from J; bases not matched to a gene: 6. This record belongs to a study of cytomegalovirus exposure and HLA in healthy donors. Primers: 60 Vbeta forward and 13 Jbeta reverse. Sequencing was performed with immunoSEQ multiplex PCR; in TCRdb, only in-frame clones are kept and a portion is missing. The sample has about 140,000 clones, around 79% seen once. This receptor was taken from a female donor in good health and CMV-seronegative. Sample: PBMCs. The rearrangement joins TRBV5-4 to TRBJ2-7; TRBD1 aligns across 7 bases. CDR3 in amino acids: CASSNDRVHEQYF. CDR3 in DNA: TGTGCCAGCAGCAACGACAGGGTCCACGAGCAGTACTTC.